Sequencing of this TCR beta chain was carried out in a study of persistence of HIV-infected CD4 T cells. Study-level information: The sample holds CD4+ T cells responsive to CMV or HIV-1 Gag. Median time on suppressive ART was around eight years.

In regard to this clone: Its antigen remains unknown.

CDR1 ENHRY and CDR2 SYGVKD come from the germline V gene. The CDR3 is made up of 14 amino acids. The J segment lost 9 bases and the V segment lost 0 bases, leaving 4 bases of the junction unmatched. Cells were stimulated with overlapping HIV-1 Gag 15-mer peptides. Memory cells lacking CD40L and CD69 with high CD45RO were sorted. Donors had CD4+ T cell counts above 400 cells/uL and were CMV-seropositive. Sequencing used immunoSEQ version 4 in survey mode. Sequencing used immunoSEQ multiplex PCR; TCRdb keeps in-frame clones, though not all of them. Of roughly 64,000 clones in the sample, roughly 75% were seen once.

This sequence joins TRBV10-3 and TRBJ2-1; 8 nucleotides line up with TRBD1. The receptor was isolated from an adult man with HIV who was CMV-seropositive. This specimen was CD4+ T cells sorted from PBMCs after approximately 19-hour stimulation, taken from a patient who received antiretroviral therapy. This CDR3 reads CAISESGQGVEQFF. Written as DNA, the CDR3 is TGTGCCATCAGTGAGTCCGGACAGGGCGTTGAGCAGTTCTTC.